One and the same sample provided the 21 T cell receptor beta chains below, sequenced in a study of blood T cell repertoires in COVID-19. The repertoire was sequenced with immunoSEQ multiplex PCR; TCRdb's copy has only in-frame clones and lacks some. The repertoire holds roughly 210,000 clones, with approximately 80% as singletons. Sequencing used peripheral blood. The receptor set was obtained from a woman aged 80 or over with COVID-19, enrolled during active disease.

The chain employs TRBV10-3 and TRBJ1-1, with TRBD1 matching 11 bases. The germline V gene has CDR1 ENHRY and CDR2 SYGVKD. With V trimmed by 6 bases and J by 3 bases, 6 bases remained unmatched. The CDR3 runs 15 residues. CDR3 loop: CAIRDRGREDTEAFF. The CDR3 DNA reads TGTGCCATCAGGGACAGGGGGCGGGAGGACACTGAAGCTTTCTTT.

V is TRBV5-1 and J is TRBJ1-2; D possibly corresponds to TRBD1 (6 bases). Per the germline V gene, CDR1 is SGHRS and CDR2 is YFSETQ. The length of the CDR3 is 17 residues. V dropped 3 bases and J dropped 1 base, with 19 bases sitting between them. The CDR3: CASSSDGQPTLNYGYTF. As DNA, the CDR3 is TGCGCCAGCAGCTCCGACGGACAGCCAACCCTTAACTATGGCTACACCTTC.

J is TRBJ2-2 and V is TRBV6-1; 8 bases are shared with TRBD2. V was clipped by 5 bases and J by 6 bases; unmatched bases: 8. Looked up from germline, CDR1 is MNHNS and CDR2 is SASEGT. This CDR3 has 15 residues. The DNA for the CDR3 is TGTGCCAGCAGTCCCGGGACTAGGTCGCCCGGGGAGCTGTTTTTT. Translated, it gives CASSPGTRSPGELFF.

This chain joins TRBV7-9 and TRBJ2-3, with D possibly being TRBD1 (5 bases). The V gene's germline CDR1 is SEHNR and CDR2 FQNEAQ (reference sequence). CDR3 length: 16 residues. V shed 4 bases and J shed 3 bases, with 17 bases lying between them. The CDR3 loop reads CASSSTGSRVTDTQYF. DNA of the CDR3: TGTGCCAGCAGCTCCACCGGGTCCAGGGTGACAGATACGCAGTATTTT.

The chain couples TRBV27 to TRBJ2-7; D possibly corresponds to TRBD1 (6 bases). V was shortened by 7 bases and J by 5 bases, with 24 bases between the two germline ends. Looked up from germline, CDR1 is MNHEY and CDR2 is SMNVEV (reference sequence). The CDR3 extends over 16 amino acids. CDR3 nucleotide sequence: TGTGCCAGCAACGAGGTGGGTGGGGGCCGCAACCACGAGCAGTACTTC. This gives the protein CASNEVGGGRNHEQYF.

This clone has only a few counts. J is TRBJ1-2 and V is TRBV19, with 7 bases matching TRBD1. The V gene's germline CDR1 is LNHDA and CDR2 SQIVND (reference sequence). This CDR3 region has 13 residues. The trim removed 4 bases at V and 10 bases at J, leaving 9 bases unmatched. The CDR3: CASSTGQPLSYTF. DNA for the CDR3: TGTGCCAGTAGTACGGGACAGCCTTTGTCCTACACCTTC.

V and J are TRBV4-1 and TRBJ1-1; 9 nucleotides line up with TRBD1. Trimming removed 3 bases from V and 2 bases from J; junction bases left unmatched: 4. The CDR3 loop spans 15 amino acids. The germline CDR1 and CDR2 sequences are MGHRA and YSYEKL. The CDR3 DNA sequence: TGCGCCAGCAGCCAGGCGGGACAGGGAAACACTGAAGCTTTCTTT. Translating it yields CASSQAGQGNTEAFF.

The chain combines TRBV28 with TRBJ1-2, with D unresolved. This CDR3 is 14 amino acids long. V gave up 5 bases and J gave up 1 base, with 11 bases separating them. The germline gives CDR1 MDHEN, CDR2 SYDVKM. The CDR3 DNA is TGTGCCAGCAGTCCTGGACTGATTAACTATGGCTACACCTTC. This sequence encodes CASSPGLINYGYTF.

The DNA of the CDR3 is TGCGCCAGCATCGGTCAGGGGGACACTGAAGCTTTCTTT. As protein: CASIGQGDTEAFF. The V call is TRBV5-1, the J call TRBJ1-1; 7 nucleotides align to TRBD1. Germline-derived CDR1 and CDR2 are SGHRS and YFSETQ. The V segment lost 6 bases and the J segment 3 bases; nucleotides outside the gene matches: 5. This CDR3 contains 13 residues. The full variable domain, completed using reference TRBV5-1 and TRBJ1-1, is KAGVTQTPRYLIKTRGQQVTLSCSPISGHRSVSWYQQTPGQGLQFLFEYFSETQRNKGNFPGRFSGRQFSNSRSEMNVSTLELGDSALYLCASIGQGDTEAFFGQGTRLTVV.

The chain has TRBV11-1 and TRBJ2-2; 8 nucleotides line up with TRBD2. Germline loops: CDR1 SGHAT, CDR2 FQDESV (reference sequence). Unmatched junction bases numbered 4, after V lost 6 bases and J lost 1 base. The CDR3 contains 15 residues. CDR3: CASRPSGGNTGELFF. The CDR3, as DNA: TGTGCCAGCAGACCAAGCGGGGGGAACACCGGGGAGCTGTTTTTT.

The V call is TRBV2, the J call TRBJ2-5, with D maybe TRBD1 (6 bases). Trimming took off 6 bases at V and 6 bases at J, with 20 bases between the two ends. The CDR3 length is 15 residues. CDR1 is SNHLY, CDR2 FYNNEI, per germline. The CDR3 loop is CASREPAQGQKTQYF. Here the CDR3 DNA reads TGTGCCAGCAGGGAGCCCGCACAGGGTCAAAAGACCCAGTACTTC. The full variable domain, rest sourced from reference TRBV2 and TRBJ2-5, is EPEVTQTPSHQVTQMGQEVILRCVPISNHLYFYWYRQILGQKVEFLVSFYNNEISEKSEIFDDQFSVERPDGSNFTLKIRSTKLEDSAMYFCASREPAQGQKTQYFGPGTRLLVL.

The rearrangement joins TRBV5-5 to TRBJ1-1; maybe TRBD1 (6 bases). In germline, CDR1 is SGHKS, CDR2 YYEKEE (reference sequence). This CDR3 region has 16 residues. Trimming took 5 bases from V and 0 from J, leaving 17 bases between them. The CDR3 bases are TGTGCCAGCAGATCCACTAGGACAGAATTGAACACTGAAGCTTTCTTT. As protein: CASRSTRTELNTEAFF.

The CDR3 DNA reads as TGTGCCAGCAGCTTAGTGGGCAGGGGCACAGATACGCAGTATTTT. This sequence encodes CASSLVGRGTDTQYF. The rearrangement joins TRBV7-9 to TRBJ2-3; possible D gene TRBD1, 5 bases. This CDR3 is 15 amino acids long. Germline V CDR1 and CDR2: SEHNR, FQNEAQ (reference sequence). Trimming took 1 base from V and 1 from J, leaving 9 bases between them.

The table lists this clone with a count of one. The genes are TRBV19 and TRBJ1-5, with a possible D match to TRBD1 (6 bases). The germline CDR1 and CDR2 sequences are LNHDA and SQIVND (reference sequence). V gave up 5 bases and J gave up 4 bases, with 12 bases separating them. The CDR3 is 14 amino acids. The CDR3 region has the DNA TGTGCCAGTAGTCCACAGGGTAGGAATCAGCCCCAGCATTTT. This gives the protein CASSPQGRNQPQHF.

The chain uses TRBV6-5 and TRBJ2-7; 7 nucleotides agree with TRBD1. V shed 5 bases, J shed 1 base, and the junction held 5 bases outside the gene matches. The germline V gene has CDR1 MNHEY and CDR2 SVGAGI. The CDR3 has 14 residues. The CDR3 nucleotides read TGTGCCAGCAGTCTACGGGACAGATCCTACGAGCAGTACGTC. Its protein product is CASSLRDRSYEQYV.

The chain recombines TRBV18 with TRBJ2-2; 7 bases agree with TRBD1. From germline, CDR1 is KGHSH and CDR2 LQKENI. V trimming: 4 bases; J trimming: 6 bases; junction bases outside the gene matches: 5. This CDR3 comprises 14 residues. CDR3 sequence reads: CASSQRQGPGELFF. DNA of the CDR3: TGTGCCAGCTCACAGAGACAGGGCCCCGGGGAGCTGTTTTTT.

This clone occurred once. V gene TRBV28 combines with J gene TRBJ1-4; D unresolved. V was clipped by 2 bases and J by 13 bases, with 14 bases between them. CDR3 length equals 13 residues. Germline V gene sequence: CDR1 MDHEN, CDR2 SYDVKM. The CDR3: CASSLSREKRLFF. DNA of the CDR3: TGTGCCAGCAGTTTAAGTAGGGAGAAGAGACTGTTTTTT.

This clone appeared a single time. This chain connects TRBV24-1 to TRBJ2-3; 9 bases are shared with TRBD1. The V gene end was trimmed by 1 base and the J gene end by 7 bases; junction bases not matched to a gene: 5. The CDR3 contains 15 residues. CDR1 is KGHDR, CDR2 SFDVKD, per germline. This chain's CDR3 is CATSDFTGGEYTQYF. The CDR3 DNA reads TGTGCCACCAGTGATTTTACAGGGGGCGAATATACGCAGTATTTT.

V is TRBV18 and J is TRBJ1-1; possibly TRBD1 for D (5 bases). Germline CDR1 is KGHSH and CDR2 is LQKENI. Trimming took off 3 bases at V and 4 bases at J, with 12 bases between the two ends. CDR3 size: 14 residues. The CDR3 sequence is CASSPSGAGTEAFF. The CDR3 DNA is TGTGCCAGCTCACCTTCTGGGGCCGGCACTGAAGCTTTCTTT.

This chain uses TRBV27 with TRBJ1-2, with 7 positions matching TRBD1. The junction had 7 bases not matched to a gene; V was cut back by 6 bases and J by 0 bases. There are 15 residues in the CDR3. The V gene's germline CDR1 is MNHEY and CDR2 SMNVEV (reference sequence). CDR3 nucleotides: TGTGCCAGCAGCCGACAGGGAACAGCTAACTATGGCTACACCTTC. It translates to CASSRQGTANYGYTF.

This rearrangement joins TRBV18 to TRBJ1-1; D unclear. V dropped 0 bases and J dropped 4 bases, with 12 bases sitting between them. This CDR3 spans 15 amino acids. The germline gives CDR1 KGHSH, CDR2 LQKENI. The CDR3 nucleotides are TGTGCCAGCTCACCACCGTCCGCCCTCGGCACTGAAGCTTTCTTT. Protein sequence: CASSPPSALGTEAFF.